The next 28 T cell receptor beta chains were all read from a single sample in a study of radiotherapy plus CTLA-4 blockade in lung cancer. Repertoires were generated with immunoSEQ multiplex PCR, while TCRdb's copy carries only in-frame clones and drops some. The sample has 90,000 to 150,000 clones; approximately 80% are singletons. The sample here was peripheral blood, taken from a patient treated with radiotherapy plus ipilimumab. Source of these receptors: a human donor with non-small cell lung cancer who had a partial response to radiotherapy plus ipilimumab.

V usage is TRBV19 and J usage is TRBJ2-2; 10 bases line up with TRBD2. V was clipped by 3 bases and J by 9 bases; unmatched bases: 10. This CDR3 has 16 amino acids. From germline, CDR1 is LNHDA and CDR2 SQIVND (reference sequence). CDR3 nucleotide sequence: TGTGCCAGTAGTATCAATAGCGGGAGGACCGGTAGGGAGCTGTTTTTT. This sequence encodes CASSINSGRTGRELFF.

The CDR3 region has the DNA TGCGCCAGCAGCCAAGATAGGCGACTAGCGGGGGGGGGTCATGAGCAGTTCTTC. Encoded protein: CASSQDRRLAGGGHEQFF. V and J are TRBV4-1 and TRBJ2-1; 14 nucleotides agree with TRBD2. Trimming at V came to 0 bases and at J to 8 bases, leaving 9 bases not matched to a gene. Germline CDR1 reads MGHRA; CDR2 reads YSYEKL. The CDR3 contains 18 residues.

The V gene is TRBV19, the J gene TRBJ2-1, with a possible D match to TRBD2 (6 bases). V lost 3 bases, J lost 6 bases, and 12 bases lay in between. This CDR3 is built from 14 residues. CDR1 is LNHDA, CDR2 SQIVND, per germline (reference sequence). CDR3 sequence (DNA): TGTGCCAGTAGTATTGGGGACTCACCCAATGAGCAGTTCTTC. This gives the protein CASSIGDSPNEQFF. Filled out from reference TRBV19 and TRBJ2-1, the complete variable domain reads DGGITQSPKYLFRKEGQNVTLSCEQNLNHDAMYWYRQDPGQGLRLIYYSQIVNDFQKGDIAEGYSVSREKKESFPLTVTSAQKNPTAFYLCASSIGDSPNEQFFGPGTRLTVL.

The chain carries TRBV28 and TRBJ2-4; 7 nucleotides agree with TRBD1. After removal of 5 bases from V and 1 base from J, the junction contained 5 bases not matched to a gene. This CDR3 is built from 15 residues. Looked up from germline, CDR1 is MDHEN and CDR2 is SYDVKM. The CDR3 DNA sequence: TGTGCCAGCAGTACCTACAGGGGTGCCAAAAACATTCAGTACTTC. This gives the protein CASSTYRGAKNIQYF.

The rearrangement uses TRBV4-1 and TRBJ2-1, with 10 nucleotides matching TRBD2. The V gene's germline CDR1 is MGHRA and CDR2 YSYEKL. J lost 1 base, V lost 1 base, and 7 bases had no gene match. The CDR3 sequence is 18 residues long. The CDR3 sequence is CASSQGPSGRISYNEQFF. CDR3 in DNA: TGCGCCAGCAGCCAAGGTCCTAGCGGGAGAATTTCCTACAATGAGCAGTTCTTC.

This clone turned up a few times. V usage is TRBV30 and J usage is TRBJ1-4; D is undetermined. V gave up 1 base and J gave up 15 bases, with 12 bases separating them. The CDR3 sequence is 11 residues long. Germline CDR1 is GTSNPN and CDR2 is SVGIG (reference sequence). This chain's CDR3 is CAWSGGSTLFF. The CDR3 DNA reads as TGTGCCTGGAGTGGTGGCAGTACGTTGTTTTTT.

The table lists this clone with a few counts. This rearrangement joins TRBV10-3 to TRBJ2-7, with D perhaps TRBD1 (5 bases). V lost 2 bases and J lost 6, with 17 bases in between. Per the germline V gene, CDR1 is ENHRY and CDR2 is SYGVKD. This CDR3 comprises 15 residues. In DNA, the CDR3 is TGTGCCATCAGTGAGCGATCAGGGATAGGTGGCGAGCAGTACGTC. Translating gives CAISERSGIGGEQYV.

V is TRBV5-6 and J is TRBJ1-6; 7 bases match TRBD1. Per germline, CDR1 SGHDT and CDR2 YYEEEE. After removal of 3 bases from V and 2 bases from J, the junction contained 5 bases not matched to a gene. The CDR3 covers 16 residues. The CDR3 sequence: CASSYTGTAYNSPLHF. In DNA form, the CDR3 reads TGTGCCAGCAGCTACACCGGGACAGCCTATAATTCACCCCTCCACTTT.

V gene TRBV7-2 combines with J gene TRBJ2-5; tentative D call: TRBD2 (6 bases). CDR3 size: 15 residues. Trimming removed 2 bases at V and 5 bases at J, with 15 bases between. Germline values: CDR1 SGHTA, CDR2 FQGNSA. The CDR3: CASSLSGGGYETQYF. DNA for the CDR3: TGTGCCAGCAGCTTAAGTGGTGGGGGGTATGAGACCCAGTACTTC.

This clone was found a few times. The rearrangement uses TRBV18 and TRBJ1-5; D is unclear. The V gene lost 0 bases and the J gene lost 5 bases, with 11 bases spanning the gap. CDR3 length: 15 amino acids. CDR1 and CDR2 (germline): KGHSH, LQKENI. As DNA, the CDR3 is TGTGCCAGCTCACCACCAGCCGGAGCCGATCAGCCCCAGCATTTT. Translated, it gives CASSPPAGADQPQHF.

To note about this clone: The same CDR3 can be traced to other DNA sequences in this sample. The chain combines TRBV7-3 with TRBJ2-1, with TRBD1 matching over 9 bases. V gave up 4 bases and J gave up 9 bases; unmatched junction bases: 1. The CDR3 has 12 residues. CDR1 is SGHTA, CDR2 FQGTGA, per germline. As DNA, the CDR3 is TGTGCCAGCAGCTCGGACAGGGGTGAGCAGTTCTTC. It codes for CASSSDRGEQFF. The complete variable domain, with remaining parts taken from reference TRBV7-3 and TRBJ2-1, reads GAGVSQTPSNKVTEKGKYVELRCDPISGHTALYWYRQSLGQGPEFLIYFQGTGAADDSGLPNDRFFAVRPEGSVSTLKIQRTERGDSAVYLCASSSDRGEQFFGPGTRLTVL.

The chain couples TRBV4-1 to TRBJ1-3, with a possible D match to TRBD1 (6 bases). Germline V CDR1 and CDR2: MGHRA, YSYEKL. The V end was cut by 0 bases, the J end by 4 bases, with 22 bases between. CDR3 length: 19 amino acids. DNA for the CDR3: TGCGCCAGCAGCCAAGATCTTACAGGGAATCGTCGTCGCGGAAACACCATATATTTT. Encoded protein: CASSQDLTGNRRRGNTIYF.

DNA for the CDR3: TGTGCCAGCAGCTTAAGTCAGGGGGCGGGAGGAAACACCATATATTTT. Translated, it gives CASSLSQGAGGNTIYF. V and J are TRBV7-3 and TRBJ1-3; 8 bases fit TRBD1. Germline CDR1 reads SGHTA; CDR2 reads FQGTGA. The CDR3 totals 16 residues. The V and J ends lost 1 base and 4 bases, in that order; junction bases with no gene match: 6.

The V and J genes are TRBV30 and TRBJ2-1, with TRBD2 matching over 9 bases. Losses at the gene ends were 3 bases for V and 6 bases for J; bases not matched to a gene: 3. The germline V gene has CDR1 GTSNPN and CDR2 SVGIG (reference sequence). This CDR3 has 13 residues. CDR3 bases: TGTGCCTGGAGGCGGGAGGGTCGCAATGAGCAGTTCTTC. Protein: CAWRREGRNEQFF.

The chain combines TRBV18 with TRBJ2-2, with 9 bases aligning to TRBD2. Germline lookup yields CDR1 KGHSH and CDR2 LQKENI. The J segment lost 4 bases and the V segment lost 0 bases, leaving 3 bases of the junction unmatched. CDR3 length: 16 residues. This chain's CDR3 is CASSPPKTSGTGELFF. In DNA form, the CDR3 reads TGTGCCAGCTCACCACCGAAGACTAGCGGCACCGGGGAGCTGTTTTTT.

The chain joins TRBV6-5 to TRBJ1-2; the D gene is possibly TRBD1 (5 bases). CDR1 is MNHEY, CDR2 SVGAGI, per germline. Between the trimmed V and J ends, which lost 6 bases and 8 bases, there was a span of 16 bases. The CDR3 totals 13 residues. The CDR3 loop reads CASSMFEGEGYTF. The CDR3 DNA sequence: TGTGCCAGCAGCATGTTTGAAGGGGAAGGCTACACCTTC.

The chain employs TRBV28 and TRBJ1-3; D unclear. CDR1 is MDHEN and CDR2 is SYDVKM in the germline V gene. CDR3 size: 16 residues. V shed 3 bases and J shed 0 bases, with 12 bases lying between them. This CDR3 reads CASSLPGLNSGNTIYF. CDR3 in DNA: TGTGCCAGCAGTTTGCCCGGACTGAACTCTGGAAACACCATATATTTT.

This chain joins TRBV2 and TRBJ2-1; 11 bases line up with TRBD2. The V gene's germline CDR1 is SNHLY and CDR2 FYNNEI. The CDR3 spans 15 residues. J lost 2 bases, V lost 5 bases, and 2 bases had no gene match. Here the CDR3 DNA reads TGTGCCAGCAGTACTAGCGGGAGTCCCTACAATGAGCAGTTCTTC. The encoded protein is CASSTSGSPYNEQFF. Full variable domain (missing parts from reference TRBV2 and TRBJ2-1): EPEVTQTPSHQVTQMGQEVILRCVPISNHLYFYWYRQILGQKVEFLVSFYNNEISEKSEIFDDQFSVERPDGSNFTLKIRSTKLEDSAMYFCASSTSGSPYNEQFFGPGTRLTVL.

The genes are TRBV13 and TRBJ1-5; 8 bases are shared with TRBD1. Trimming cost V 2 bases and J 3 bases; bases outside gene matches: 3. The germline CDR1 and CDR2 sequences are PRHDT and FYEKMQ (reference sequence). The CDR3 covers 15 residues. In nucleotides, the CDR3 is TGTGCCAGCAGCTTAAACAGGGGGAACAATCAGCCCCAGCATTTT. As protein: CASSLNRGNNQPQHF.

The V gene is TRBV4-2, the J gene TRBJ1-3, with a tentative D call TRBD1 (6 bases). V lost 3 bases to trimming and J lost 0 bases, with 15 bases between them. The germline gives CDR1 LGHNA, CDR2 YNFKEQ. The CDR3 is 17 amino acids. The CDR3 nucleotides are TGTGCCAGCAGCCAGGCTCAAAGGACAGCCTCTGGAAACACCATATATTTT. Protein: CASSQAQRTASGNTIYF.

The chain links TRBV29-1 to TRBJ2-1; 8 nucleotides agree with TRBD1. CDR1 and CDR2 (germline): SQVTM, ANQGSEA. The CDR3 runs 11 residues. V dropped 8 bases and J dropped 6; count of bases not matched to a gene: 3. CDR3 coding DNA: TGCAGCAGTGACAGGGGCAATGAGCAGTTCTTC. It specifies CSSDRGNEQFF.

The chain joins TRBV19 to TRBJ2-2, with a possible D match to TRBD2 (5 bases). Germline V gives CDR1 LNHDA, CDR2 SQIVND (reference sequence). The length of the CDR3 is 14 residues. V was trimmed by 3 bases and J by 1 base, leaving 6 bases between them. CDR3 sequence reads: CASSIGLNTGELFF. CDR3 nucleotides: TGTGCCAGTAGTATCGGACTGAACACCGGGGAGCTGTTTTTT.

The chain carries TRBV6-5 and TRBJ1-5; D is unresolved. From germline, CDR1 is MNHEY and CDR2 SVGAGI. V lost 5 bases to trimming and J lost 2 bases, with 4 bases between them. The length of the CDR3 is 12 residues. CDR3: CASSQGNQPQHF. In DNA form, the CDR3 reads TGTGCCAGCAGTCAGGGCAATCAGCCCCAGCATTTT.

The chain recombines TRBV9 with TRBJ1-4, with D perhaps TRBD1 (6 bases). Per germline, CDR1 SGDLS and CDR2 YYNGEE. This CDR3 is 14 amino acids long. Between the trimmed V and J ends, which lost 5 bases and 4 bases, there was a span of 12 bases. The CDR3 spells CASSKRQDNEKLFF. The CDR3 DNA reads TGTGCCAGCAGTAAAAGACAGGATAATGAAAAACTGTTTTTT.

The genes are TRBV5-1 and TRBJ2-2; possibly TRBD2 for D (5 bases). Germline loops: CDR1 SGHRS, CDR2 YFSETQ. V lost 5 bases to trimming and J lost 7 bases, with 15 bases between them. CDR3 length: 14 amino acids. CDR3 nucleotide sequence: TGCGCCAGCAGGTTGAGGGAGTTGGTCGGGGAGCTGTTTTTT. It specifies CASRLRELVGELFF. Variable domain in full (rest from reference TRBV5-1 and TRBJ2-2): KAGVTQTPRYLIKTRGQQVTLSCSPISGHRSVSWYQQTPGQGLQFLFEYFSETQRNKGNFPGRFSGRQFSNSRSEMNVSTLELGDSALYLCASRLRELVGELFFGEGSRLTVL.

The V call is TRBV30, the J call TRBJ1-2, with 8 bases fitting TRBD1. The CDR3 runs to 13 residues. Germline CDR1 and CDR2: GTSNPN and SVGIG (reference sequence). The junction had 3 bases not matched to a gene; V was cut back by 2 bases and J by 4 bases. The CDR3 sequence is CAWSRTGTYGYTF. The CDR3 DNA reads TGTGCCTGGAGTCGGACAGGGACCTATGGCTACACCTTC.

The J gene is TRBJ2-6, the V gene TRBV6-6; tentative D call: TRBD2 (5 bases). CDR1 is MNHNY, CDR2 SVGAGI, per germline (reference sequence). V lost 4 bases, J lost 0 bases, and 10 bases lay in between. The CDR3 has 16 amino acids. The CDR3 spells CASSSGLNSGANVLTF. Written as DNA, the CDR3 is TGTGCCAGCAGTTCCGGACTGAACTCTGGGGCCAACGTCCTGACTTTC.

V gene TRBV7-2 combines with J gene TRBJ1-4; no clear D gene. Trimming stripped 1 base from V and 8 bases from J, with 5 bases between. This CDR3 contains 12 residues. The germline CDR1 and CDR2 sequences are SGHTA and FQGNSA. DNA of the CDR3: TGTGCCAGCAGCTTAGGCGTAGAAAAACTGTTTTTT. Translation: CASSLGVEKLFF.